Following are 4 T cell receptor beta chains from one sample sequenced in a study of T cells in Graves' hyperthyroidism and ophthalmopathy. Amplification targeted TCR beta CDR3 regions from RNA transcripts. Initially, a first-round RT-PCR of the TCR CDR3 employed the HTBI primer set. Using its own MiXCR run on the multiplex PCR reads, TCRdb lists one record per CDR3 protein. The sample shows 530,000 or so distinct CDR3 sequences, about 15% of them seen only once. The source material was blood. The receptors shown here come from a young woman with Graves' ophthalmopathy.

In its sample, this clonotype was seen a few times. V gene TRBV19 combines with J gene TRBJ2-7; TRBD1 matches at 7 bases. The trim removed 8 bases at V and 7 bases at J, leaving 11 bases unmatched. CDR3 size: 13 residues. Per germline, CDR1 LNHDA and CDR2 SQIVND (reference sequence). Here the CDR3 reads CASRGGQSGEQYF. The CDR3 DNA follows: TGTGCCAGTCGAGGGGGACAGTCTGGGGAGCAGTACTTC. Complete variable domain (other parts from reference TRBV19 and TRBJ2-7): DGGITQSPKYLFRKEGQNVTLSCEQNLNHDAMYWYRQDPGQGLRLIYYSQIVNDFQKGDIAEGYSVSREKKESFPLTVTSAQKNPTAFYLCASRGGQSGEQYFGPGTRLTVT.

In its sample, this clonotype was seen a few times. The V call is TRBV5-5, the J call TRBJ2-5; TRBD1 aligns across 8 bases. The V gene end was trimmed by 2 bases and the J gene end by 5 bases; junction bases not matched to a gene: 11. The CDR3 is made up of 16 amino acids. Looked up from germline, CDR1 is SGHKS and CDR2 is YYEKEE (reference sequence). CDR3 DNA: TGTGCCAGCAGCTTATACCCGGACAGGGAAATTGAGACCCAGTACTTC. This gives the protein CASSLYPDREIETQYF.

This clonotype occurred many times. The gene calls are TRBV30 and TRBJ1-1; the match to TRBD1 covers 9 bases. The ends lost 5 bases at V and 5 bases at J; junction bases unmatched: 6. CDR1 and CDR2 (germline): GTSNPN, SVGIG (reference sequence). The CDR3 runs to 13 residues. The CDR3 spells CAWALTGGTEAFF. In DNA, the CDR3 is TGTGCCTGGGCCCTGACAGGGGGAACTGAAGCTTTCTTT.

This clonotype has ten or more counts. The CDR3 nucleotides read TGCAGCGTAACCGGGACAGCAACCTACAATGAGCAGTTCTTC. It translates to CSVTGTATYNEQFF. The chain combines TRBV29-1 with TRBJ2-1; TRBD1 aligns across 7 bases. V was clipped by 6 bases and J by 2 bases; unmatched bases: 7. Germline loops: CDR1 SQVTM, CDR2 ANQGSEA. There are 14 residues in the CDR3.